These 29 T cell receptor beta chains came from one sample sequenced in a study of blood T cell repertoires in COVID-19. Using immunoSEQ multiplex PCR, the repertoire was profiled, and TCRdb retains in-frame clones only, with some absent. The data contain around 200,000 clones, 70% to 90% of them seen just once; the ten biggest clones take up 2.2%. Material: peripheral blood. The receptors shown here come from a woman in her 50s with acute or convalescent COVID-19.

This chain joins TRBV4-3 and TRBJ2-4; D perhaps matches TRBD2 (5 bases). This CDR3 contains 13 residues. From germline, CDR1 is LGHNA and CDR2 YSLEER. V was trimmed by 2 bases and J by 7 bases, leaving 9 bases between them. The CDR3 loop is CASSQKGGNIQYF. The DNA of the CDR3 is TGCGCCAGCAGCCAAAAGGGCGGGAACATTCAGTACTTC.

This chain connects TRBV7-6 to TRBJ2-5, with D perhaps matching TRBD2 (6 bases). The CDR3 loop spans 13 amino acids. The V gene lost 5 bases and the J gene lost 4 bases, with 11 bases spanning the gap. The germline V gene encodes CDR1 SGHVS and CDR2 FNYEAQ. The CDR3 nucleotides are TGTGCCAGCAGCCCGGGGGTCGGAGAGACCCAGTACTTC. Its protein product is CASSPGVGETQYF. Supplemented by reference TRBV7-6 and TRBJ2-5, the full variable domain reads GAGVSQSPRYKVTKRGQDVALRCDPISGHVSLYWYRQALGQGPEFLTYFNYEAQQDKSGLPNDRFSAERPEGSISTLTIQRTEQRDSAMYRCASSPGVGETQYFGPGTRLLVL.

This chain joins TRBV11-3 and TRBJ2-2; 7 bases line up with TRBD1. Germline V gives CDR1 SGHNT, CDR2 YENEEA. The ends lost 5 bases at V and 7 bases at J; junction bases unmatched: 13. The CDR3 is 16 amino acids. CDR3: CASSPGQDRTGGELFF. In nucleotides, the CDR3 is TGTGCCAGCAGCCCAGGACAGGACAGGACTGGCGGGGAGCTGTTTTTT. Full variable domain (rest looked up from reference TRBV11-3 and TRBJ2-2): EAGVVQSPRYKIIEKKQPVAFWCNPISGHNTLYWYLQNLGQGPELLIRYENEEAVDDSQLPKDRFSAERLKGVDSTLKIQPAELGDSAVYLCASSPGQDRTGGELFFGEGSRLTVL.

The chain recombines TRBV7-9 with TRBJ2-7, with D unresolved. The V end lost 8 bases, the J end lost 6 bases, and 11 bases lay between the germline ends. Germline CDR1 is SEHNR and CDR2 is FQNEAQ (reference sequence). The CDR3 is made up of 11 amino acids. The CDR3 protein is CASGVGSEQYF. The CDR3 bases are TGTGCCAGCGGAGTTGGCAGCGAGCAGTACTTC.

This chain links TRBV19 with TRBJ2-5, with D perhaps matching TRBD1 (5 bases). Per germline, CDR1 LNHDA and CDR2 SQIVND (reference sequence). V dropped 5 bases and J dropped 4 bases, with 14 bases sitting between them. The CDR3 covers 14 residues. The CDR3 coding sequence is TGTGCCAGTAGTCGGTGGGGCTTGGGAGAGACCCAGTACTTC. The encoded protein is CASSRWGLGETQYF.

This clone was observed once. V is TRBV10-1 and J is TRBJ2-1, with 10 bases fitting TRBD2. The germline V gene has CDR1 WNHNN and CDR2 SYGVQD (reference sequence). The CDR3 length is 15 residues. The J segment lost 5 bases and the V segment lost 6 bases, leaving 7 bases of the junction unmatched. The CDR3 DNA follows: TGCGCCAGCAGCGGGGGACTAGCGACCAACAATGAGCAGTTCTTC. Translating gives CASSGGLATNNEQFF.

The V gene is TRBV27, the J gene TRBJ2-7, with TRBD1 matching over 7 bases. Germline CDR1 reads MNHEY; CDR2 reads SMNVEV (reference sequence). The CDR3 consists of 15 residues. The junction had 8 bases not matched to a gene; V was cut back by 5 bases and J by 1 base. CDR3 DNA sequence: TGTGCCAGCAGTCCCCTGGGACAGTCTTCCTACGAGCAGTACTTC. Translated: CASSPLGQSSYEQYF.

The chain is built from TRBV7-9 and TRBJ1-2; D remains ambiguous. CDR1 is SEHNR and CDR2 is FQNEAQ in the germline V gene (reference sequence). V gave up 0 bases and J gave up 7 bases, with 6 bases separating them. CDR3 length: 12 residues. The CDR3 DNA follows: TGTGCCAGCAGCTTAGCCCGGGGTGGCTACACCTTC. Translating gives CASSLARGGYTF.

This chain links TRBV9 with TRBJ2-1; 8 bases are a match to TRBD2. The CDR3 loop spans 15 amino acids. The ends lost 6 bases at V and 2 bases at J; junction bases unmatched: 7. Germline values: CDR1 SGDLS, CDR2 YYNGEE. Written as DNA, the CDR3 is TGTGCCAGCAATCCCTTTAGCGGGGCCTACAATGAGCAGTTCTTC. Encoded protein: CASNPFSGAYNEQFF.

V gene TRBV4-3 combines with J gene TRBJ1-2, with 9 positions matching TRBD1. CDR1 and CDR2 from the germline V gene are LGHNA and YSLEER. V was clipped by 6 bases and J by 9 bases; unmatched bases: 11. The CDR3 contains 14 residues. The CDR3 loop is CASSQLGTGPSYTF. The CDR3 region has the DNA TGCGCCAGCAGTCAACTCGGGACAGGGCCAAGCTACACCTTC.

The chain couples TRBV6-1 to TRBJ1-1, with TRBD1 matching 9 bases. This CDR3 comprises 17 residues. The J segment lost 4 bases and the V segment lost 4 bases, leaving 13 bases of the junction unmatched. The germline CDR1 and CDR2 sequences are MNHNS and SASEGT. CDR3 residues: CASSVYPQGAGGTEAFF. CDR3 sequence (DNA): TGTGCCAGCAGTGTTTACCCACAGGGGGCTGGGGGCACTGAAGCTTTCTTT.

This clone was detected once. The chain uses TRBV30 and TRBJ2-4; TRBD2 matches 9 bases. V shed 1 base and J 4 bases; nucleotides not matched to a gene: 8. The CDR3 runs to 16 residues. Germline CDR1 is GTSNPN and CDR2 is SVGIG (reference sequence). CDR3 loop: CAWSAGGTSGKNIQYF. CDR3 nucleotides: TGTGCCTGGAGTGCGGGCGGAACTAGCGGGAAAAACATTCAGTACTTC.

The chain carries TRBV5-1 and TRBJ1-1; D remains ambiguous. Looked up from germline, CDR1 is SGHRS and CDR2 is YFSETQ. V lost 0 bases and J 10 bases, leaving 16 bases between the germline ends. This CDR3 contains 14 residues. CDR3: CASSLALTGDGAFF. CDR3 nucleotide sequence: TGCGCCAGCAGCTTGGCCTTGACTGGTGATGGAGCTTTCTTT.

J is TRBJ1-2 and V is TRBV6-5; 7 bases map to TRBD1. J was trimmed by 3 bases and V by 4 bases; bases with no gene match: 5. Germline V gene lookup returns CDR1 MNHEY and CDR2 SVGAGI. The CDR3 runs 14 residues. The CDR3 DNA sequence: TGTGCCAGCAGTTTGACAGGGTGGCACTATGGCTACACCTTC. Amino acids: CASSLTGWHYGYTF.

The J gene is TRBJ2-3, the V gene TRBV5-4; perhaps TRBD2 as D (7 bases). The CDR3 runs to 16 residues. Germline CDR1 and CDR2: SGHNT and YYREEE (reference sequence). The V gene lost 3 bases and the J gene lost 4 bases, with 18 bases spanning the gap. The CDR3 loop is CASSSRGGAPADTQYF. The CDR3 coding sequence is TGTGCCAGCAGCTCGAGGGGGGGGGCCCCCGCAGATACGCAGTATTTT.

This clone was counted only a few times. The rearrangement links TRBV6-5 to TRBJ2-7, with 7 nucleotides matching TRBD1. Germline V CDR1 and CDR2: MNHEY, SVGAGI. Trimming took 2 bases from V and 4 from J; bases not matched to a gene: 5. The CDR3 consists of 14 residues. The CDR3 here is CASSYEGAQYEQYF. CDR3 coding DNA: TGTGCCAGCAGTTACGAGGGGGCACAGTACGAGCAGTACTTC.

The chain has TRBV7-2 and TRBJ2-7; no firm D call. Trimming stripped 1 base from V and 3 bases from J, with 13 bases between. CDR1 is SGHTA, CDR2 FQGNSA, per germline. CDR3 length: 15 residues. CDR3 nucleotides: TGTGCCAGCAGCTTAGAGCGAACTGCCCTCTACGAGCAGTACTTC. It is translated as CASSLERTALYEQYF.

CDR3 protein: CASSWDSGTGELFF. DNA for the CDR3: TGCGCCAGCAGCTGGGACTCGGGAACCGGGGAGCTGTTTTTT. The rearrangement joins TRBV4-1 to TRBJ2-2, with D possibly being TRBD2 (6 bases). V was clipped by 5 bases and J by 5 bases, with 12 bases between them. The CDR3 is 14 amino acids. Germline assignment: CDR1 MGHRA and CDR2 YSYEKL.

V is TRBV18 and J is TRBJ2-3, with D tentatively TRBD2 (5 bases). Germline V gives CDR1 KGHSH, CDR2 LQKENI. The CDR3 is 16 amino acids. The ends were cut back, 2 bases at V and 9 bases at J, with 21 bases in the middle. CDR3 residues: CASSPLEASRGGTQYF. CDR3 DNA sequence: TGTGCCAGCTCACCATTAGAAGCGAGCCGGGGTGGGACGCAGTATTTT.

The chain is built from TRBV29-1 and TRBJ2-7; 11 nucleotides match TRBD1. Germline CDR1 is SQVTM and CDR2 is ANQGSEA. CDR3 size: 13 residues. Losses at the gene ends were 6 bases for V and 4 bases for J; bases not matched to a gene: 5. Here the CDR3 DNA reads TGCAGCGTGGGAGGGACAGGGGGTTACGAGCAGTACTTC. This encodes CSVGGTGGYEQYF.

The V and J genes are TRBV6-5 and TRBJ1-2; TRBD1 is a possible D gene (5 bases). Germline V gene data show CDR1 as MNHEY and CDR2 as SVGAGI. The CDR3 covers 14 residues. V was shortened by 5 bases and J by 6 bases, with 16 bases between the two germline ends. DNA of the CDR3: TGTGCCAGCAGTCCGCGTGGAGGGGAAGATGGCTACACCTTC. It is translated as CASSPRGGEDGYTF.

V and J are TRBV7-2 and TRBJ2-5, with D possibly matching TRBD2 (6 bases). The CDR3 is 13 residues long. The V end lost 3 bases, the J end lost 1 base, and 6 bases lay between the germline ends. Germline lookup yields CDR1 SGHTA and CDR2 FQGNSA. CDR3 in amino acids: CASSFGGQETQYF. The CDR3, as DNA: TGTGCCAGCAGCTTCGGGGGCCAAGAGACCCAGTACTTC.

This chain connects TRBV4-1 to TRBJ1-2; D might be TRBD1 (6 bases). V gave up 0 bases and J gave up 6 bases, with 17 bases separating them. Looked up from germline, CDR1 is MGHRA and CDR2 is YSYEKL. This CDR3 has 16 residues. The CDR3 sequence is CASSQDPSPTGHGYTF. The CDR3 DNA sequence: TGCGCCAGCAGCCAAGACCCCTCTCCTACAGGGCATGGCTACACCTTC.

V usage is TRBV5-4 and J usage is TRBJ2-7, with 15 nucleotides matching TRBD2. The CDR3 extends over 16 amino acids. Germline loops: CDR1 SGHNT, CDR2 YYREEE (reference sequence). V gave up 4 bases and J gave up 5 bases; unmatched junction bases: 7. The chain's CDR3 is CASSPGTSGRRNEQYF. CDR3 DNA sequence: TGTGCCAGCAGCCCCGGGACTAGCGGGAGGAGGAACGAGCAGTACTTC.

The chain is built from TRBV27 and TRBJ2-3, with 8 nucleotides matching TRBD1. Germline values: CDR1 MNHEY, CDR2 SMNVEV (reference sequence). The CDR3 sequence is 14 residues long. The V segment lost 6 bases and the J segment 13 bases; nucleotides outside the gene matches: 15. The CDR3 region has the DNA TGTGCCAGCAGCCCACGGGGCCCGACAGGGGCTAAGTATTTT. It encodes CASSPRGPTGAKYF.

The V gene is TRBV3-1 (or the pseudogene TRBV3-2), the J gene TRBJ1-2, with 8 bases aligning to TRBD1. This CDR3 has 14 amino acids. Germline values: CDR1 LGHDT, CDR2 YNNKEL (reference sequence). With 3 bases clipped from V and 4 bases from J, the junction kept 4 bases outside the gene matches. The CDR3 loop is CASSQTGASYGYTF. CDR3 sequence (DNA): TGTGCCAGCAGCCAGACAGGGGCGTCCTATGGCTACACCTTC.

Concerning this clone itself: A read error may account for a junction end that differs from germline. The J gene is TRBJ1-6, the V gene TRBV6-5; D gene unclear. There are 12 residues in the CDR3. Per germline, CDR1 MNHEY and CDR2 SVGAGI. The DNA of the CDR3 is TGTGCCAGCAGTCTCAGATATTCATCCCTCCACTTT. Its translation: CASSLRYSSLHF.

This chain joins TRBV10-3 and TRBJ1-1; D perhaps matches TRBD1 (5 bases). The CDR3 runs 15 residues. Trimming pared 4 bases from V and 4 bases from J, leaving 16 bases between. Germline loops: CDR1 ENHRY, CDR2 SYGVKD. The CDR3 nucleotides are TGTGCCATCAGTGGCGGGGGTGTGGGCGTCACTGAAGCTTTCTTT. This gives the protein CAISGGGVGVTEAFF.

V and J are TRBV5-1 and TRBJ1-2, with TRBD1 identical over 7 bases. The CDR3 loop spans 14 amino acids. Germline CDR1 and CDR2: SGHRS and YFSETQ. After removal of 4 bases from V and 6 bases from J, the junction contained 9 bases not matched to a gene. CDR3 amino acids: CASSIPTGVDGYTF. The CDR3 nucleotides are TGCGCCAGCAGCATCCCTACAGGGGTCGATGGCTACACCTTC. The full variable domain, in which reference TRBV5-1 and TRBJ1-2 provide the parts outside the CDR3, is KAGVTQTPRYLIKTRGQQVTLSCSPISGHRSVSWYQQTPGQGLQFLFEYFSETQRNKGNFPGRFSGRQFSNSRSEMNVSTLELGDSALYLCASSIPTGVDGYTFGSGTRLTVV.